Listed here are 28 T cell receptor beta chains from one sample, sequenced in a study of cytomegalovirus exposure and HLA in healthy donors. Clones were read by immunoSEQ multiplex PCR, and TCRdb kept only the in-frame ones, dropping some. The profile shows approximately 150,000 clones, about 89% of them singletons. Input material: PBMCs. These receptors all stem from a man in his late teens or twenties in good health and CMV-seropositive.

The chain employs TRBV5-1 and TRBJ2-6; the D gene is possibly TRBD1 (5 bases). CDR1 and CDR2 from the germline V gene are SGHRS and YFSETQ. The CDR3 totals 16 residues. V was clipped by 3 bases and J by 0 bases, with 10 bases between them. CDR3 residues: CASSSRDSSGANVLTF. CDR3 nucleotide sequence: TGCGCCAGCAGCTCACGAGACAGCTCTGGGGCCAACGTCCTGACTTTC.

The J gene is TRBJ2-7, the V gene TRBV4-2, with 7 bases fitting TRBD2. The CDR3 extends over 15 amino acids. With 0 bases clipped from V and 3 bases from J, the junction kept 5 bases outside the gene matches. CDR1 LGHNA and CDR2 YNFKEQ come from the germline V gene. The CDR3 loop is CASSQDGGGIYEQYF. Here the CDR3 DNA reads TGTGCCAGCAGCCAAGATGGGGGGGGTATCTACGAGCAGTACTTC.

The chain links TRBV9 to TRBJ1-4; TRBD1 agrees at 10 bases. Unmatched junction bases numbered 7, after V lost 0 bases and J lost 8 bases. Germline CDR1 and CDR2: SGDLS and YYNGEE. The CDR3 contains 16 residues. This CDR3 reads CASSVGQGAPGEKLFF. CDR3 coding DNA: TGTGCCAGCAGCGTAGGACAGGGGGCCCCCGGGGAAAAACTGTTTTTT.

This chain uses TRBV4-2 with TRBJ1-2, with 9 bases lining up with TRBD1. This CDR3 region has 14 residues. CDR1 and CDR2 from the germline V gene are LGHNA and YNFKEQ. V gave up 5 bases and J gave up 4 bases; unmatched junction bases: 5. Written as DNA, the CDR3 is TGTGCCAGCAGCTCAGGACAGGGGCCCTATGGCTACACCTTC. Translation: CASSSGQGPYGYTF.

The CDR3 loop is CATLRDTGELFF. The CDR3 region has the DNA TGTGCCACCCTCCGGGACACCGGGGAGCTGTTTTTT. The chain recombines TRBV6-5 with TRBJ2-2; D call uncertain. Trimming pared 10 bases from V and 3 bases from J, leaving 9 bases between. The germline gives CDR1 MNHEY, CDR2 SVGAGI. The CDR3 runs 12 residues.

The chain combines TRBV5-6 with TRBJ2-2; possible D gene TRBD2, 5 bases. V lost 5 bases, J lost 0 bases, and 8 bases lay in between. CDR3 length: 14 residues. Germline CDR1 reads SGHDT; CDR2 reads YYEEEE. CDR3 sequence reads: CASRDLANTGELFF. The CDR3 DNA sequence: TGTGCCAGCAGGGACTTAGCGAACACCGGGGAGCTGTTTTTT.

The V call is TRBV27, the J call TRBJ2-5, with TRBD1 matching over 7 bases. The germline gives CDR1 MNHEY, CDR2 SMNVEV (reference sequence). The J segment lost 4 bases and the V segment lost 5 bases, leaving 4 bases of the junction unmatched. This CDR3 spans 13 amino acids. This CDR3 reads CASSQQGRETQYF. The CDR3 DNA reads TGTGCCAGCAGTCAACAGGGGCGAGAGACCCAGTACTTC.

CDR3 DNA: TGTGCCAGCAGCCAAACAGATGAAAAACTGTTTTTT. This gives the protein CASSQTDEKLFF. The rearrangement joins TRBV5-6 to TRBJ1-4, with D uncertain. The CDR3 length is 12 residues. V was pared by 4 bases and J by 6 bases, with 7 bases between. Germline-derived CDR1 and CDR2 are SGHDT and YYEEEE.

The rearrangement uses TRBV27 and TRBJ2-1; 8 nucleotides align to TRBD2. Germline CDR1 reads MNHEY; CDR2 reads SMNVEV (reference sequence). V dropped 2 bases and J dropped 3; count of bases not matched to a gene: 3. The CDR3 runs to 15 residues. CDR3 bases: TGTGCCAGCAGTTTAGCGGGAGGCAACTACAATGAGCAGTTCTTC. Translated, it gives CASSLAGGNYNEQFF.

The CDR3 region is CAISESAGRNTWELFF. The CDR3 bases are TGTGCCATCAGTGAGTCGGCGGGGCGGAATACGTGGGAGCTGTTTTTT. This chain links TRBV10-3 with TRBJ2-2, with D possibly matching TRBD2 (6 bases). Germline CDR1 ENHRY, CDR2 SYGVKD. V was trimmed by 0 bases and J by 9 bases, leaving 17 bases between them. The CDR3 spans 16 residues.

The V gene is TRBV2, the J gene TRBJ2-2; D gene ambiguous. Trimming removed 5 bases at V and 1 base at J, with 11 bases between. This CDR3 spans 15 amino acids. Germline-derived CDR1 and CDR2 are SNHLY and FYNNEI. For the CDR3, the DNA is TGTGCCAGCAGTACTCTCTACGGGAACACCGGGGAGCTGTTTTTT. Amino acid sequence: CASSTLYGNTGELFF.

The CDR3 nucleotides are TGCGCCAGCAGCCAAGACAGCTCCTACGAGCAGTACTTC. It encodes CASSQDSSYEQYF. This chain uses TRBV4-1 with TRBJ2-7; no definite D call. There are 13 residues in the CDR3. Germline V gene lookup returns CDR1 MGHRA and CDR2 YSYEKL. V lost 0 bases to trimming and J lost 0 bases, with 3 bases between them.

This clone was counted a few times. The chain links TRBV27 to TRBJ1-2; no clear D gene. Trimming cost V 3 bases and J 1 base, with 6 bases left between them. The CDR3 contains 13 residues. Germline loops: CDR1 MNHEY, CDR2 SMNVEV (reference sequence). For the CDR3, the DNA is TGTGCCAGCAGTTTGTCACTTAACTATGGCTACACCTTC. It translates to CASSLSLNYGYTF.

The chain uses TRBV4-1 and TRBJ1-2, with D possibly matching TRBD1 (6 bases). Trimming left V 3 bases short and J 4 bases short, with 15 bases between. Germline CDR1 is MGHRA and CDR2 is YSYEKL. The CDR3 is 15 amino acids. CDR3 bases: TGCGCCAGCAGCCAGCACACAGGGAACCCCTATGGCTACACCTTC. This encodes CASSQHTGNPYGYTF.

DNA for the CDR3: TGTGCCAGCAGCATACCGGGACTAGCGGGAGGGAGTGAGCAGTTCTTC. It yields the protein CASSIPGLAGGSEQFF. The chain couples TRBV7-9 to TRBJ2-1, with 16 bases fitting TRBD2. CDR3 length equals 16 residues. Looked up from germline, CDR1 is SEHNR and CDR2 is FQNEAQ (reference sequence). V shed 5 bases and J 9 bases; nucleotides not matched to a gene: 7.

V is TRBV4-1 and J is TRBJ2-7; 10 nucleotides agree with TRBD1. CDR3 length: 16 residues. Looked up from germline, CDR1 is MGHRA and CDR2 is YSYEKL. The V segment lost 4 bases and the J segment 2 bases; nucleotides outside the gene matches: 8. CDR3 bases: TGCGCCAGCAGCCGAACCGGGACAGGGGATCCCTACGAGCAGTACTTC. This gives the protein CASSRTGTGDPYEQYF.

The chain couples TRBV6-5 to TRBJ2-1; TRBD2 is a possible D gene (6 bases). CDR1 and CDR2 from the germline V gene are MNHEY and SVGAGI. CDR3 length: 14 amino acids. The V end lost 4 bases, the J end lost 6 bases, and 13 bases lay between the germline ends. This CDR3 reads CASSSSRGFNEQFF. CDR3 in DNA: TGTGCCAGCAGTTCCAGCCGGGGGTTCAATGAGCAGTTCTTC.

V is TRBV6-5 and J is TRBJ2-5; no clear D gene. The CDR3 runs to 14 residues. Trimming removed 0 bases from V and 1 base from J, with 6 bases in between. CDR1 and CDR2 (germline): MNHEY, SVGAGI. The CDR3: CASSYSSLQETQYF. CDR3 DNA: TGTGCCAGCAGTTACTCGAGTCTCCAAGAGACCCAGTACTTC.

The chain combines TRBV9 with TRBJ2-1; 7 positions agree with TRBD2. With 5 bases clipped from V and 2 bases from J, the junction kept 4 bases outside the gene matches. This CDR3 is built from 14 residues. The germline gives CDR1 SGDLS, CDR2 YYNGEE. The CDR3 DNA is TGTGCCAGCAGTGGAAGCGGGGCCTACAATGAGCAGTTCTTC. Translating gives CASSGSGAYNEQFF.

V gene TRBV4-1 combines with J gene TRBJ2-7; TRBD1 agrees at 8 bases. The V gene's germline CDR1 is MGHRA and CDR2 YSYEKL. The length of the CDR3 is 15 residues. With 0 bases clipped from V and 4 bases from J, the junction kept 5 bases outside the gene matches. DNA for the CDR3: TGCGCCAGCAGCCAAGACAGGGGGCTCTATTACGAGCAGTACTTC. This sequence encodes CASSQDRGLYYEQYF.

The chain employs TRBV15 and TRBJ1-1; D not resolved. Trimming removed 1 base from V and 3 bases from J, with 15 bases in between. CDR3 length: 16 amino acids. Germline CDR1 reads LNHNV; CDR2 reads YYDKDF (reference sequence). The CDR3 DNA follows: TGTGCCACCAGCAGAGCCCGAACAGATTTCCACACTGAAGCTTTCTTT. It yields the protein CATSRARTDFHTEAFF.

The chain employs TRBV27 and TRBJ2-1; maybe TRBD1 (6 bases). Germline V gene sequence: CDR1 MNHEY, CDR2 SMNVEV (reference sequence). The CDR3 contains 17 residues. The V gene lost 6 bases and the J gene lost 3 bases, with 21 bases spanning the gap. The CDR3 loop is CASRRGIFSGLYNEQFF. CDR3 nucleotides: TGTGCCAGCAGAAGGGGGATCTTCTCGGGCCTCTACAATGAGCAGTTCTTC.

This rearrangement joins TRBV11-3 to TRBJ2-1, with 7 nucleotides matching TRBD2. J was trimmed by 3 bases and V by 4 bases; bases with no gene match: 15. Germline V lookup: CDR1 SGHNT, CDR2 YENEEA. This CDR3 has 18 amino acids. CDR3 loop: CASSSSSGGPGGYNEQFF. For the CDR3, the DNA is TGTGCCAGCAGCTCTTCATCGGGGGGACCCGGGGGCTACAATGAGCAGTTCTTC. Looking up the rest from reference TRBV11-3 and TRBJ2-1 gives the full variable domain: EAGVVQSPRYKIIEKKQPVAFWCNPISGHNTLYWYLQNLGQGPELLIRYENEEAVDDSQLPKDRFSAERLKGVDSTLKIQPAELGDSAVYLCASSSSSGGPGGYNEQFFGPGTRLTVL.

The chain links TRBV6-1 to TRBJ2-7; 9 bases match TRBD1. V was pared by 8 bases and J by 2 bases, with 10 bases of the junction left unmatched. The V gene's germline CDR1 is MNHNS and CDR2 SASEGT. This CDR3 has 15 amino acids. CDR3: CASFSRQGDAYEQYF. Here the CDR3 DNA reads TGTGCCAGCTTCTCACGACAGGGGGACGCCTACGAGCAGTACTTC.

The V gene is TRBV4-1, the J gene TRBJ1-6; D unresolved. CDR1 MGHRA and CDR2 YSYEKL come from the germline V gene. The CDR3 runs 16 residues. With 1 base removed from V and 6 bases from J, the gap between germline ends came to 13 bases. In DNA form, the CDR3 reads TGCGCCAGCAGCCAAGGTGCCGGGGTCTCTAATTCACCCCTCCACTTT. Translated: CASSQGAGVSNSPLHF.

CDR3 residues: CSAGGRNEQFF. For the CDR3, the DNA is TGCAGTGCAGGGGGCCGCAATGAGCAGTTCTTC. The chain carries TRBV20-1 and TRBJ2-1; 7 nucleotides line up with TRBD1. CDR3 length: 11 amino acids. The J segment lost 6 bases and the V segment lost 6 bases, leaving 2 bases of the junction unmatched. Germline V gene data show CDR1 as DFQATT and CDR2 as SNEGSKA (reference sequence).

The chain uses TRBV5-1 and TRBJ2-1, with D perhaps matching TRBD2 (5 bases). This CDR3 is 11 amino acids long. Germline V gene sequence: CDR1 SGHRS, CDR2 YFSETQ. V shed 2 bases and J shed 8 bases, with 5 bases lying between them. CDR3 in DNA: TGCGCCAGCAGCTTAGCGGATGAGCAGTTCTTC. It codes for CASSLADEQFF.

CDR3 region: CSAGGVQGEGEKLFF. As DNA, the CDR3 is TGCAGCGCCGGGGGGGTCCAGGGGGAAGGAGAAAAACTGTTTTTT. The rearrangement joins TRBV29-1 to TRBJ1-4; 7 bases map to TRBD1. The trim removed 7 bases at V and 8 bases at J, leaving 16 bases unmatched. This CDR3 spans 15 amino acids. Germline loops: CDR1 SQVTM, CDR2 ANQGSEA.